The 7 T cell receptor beta chains reported below all come from one sample, sequenced in a study of T cells in women clearing cervical HPV infection (dated by TCRdb to the late 2010s). The library was produced with the immunoSEQ multiplex PCR assay. Entries here come from immuneACCESS through TCRdb and include only in-frame sequences with V and J called. Some clones fail to appear in such tables; in the studies checked, an unresolved V gene covers under half of the shortfall, and the cause of the remainder is unknown. This sample's table carries 45,000 to 55,000 clones. The ten most abundant clones make up around 1.6% of the sample. The material sequenced was blood buffy coat. The receptor set was obtained from a woman aged 18 to 75 with a cervical HPV16 infection that either progressed to CIN3+ or cleared (not recorded which).

Partial CDR3 DNA: TGTGCCAGCAGCTTAGGGACTAGCGGATACAATGAG. Amino acids: CASSLGTSGYNE. The whole CDR3 protein is CASSLGTSGYNEQFF. This chain connects TRBV11-3 to TRBJ2-1, with 10 bases that match TRBD2. The read ends 3 residues shy of where the CDR3 ends; the end is completed using the germline J gene. The length of the CDR3 is 15 residues. The germline V gene encodes CDR1 SGHNT and CDR2 YENEEA. Germline trimming cut 1 base from V and 4 bases from J; bases unmatched to any gene: 1.

This chain's CDR3 is CASSPGQGRGGETQYF. CDR3 DNA, as far as it was read: TGTGCCAGCTCACCCGGACAGGGGAGGGGAGGAGAGACC. This chain uses TRBV18 with TRBJ2-5; 9 bases agree with TRBD1. The CDR3 is cut off 3 residues early in the read; its end comes from the germline J gene. Germline V gives CDR1 KGHSH, CDR2 LQKENI. The CDR3 consists of 16 residues. The V and J ends lost 3 bases and 4 bases, in that order; junction bases with no gene match: 9.

With respect to this clone: The read stops 3 residues short of the end of the CDR3; the missing end is completed from the germline J gene. The chain couples TRBV10-3 to TRBJ1-1; D may be TRBD1 (6 bases). Trimming took 3 bases from V and 3 from J, leaving 20 bases between them. CDR3 length: 17 residues. Germline-derived CDR1 and CDR2 are ENHRY and SYGVKD. The covered CDR3 bases are TGTGCCATCAGTGACGTAAGGCAGCGAGAGGGGGACACTGAA. Translating it yields CAISDVRQREGDTE. The full CDR3 protein is CAISDVRQREGDTEAFF.

As for this clone: The sequenced fragment ends 3 residues before the CDR3 boundary, so the rest is inferred from the germline J gene. The chain couples TRBV4-1 to TRBJ2-7, with 10 bases identical to TRBD2. J lost 0 bases, V lost 4 bases, and 3 bases had no gene match. Germline V gene data show CDR1 as MGHRA and CDR2 as YSYEKL. The CDR3 covers 15 residues. The CDR3 loop is CASSLAGGPSYEQYF. CDR3 DNA (partial): TGCGCCAGCAGCCTAGCGGGGGGCCCCTCCTACGAG.

Concerning this clone: Read coverage stops 3 residues before the CDR3 terminus; the germline J gene supplies the remainder. The chain has TRBV20-1 and TRBJ1-1, with 10 bases lining up with TRBD1. The CDR3 is 18 amino acids. From germline, CDR1 is DFQATT and CDR2 SNEGSKA (reference sequence). The J segment lost 3 bases and the V segment lost 4 bases, leaving 17 bases of the junction unmatched. This CDR3 is CSAKAFRDRGAYDTEAFF. CDR3 bases read: TGCAGTGCTAAAGCTTTCCGGGACAGGGGCGCTTACGACACTGAA.

Points on this clone: The read falls 3 residues short of the CDR3 end, and the missing part is taken from the germline J gene. The rearrangement joins TRBV30 to TRBJ2-7, with D possibly matching TRBD1 (5 bases). This CDR3 spans 13 amino acids. The V and J ends lost 2 bases and 5 bases respectively, with 13 bases between them. The germline CDR1 and CDR2 sequences are GTSNPN and SVGIG (reference sequence). The CDR3 DNA, read in part, is TGTGCCTGGAGTACGTCGATAGGGGACGAG. Encoded protein: CAWSTSIGDE. The full CDR3 reads CAWSTSIGDEQYF.

Worth noting for this clone: The observed sequence ends 3 residues before the CDR3 terminus, with the missing tail filled in from the germline J gene. V and J are TRBV7-9 and TRBJ2-1; D might be TRBD1 (5 bases). The CDR3 is made up of 13 amino acids. Trimming stripped 4 bases from V and 5 bases from J, with 9 bases between. The germline CDR1 and CDR2 sequences are SEHNR and FQNEAQ (reference sequence). Partial CDR3 DNA: TGTGCCAGCAGCTCAGGGTCAGACAATGAG. Translation gives CASSSGSDNE. The complete CDR3 sequence is CASSSGSDNEQFF.